Below are 6 T cell receptor beta chains sequenced from a single sample in a study of cytomegalovirus exposure and HLA in healthy donors. The PCR made use of 60 Vbeta and 13 Jbeta primers. The method was immunoSEQ multiplex PCR; TCRdb's version includes in-frame clones alone and lacks a portion of them. The data show approximately 160,000 clones, around 65% seen once. The sequenced material came from PBMCs. The receptors come from a woman aged 35 to 49 in good health and CMV-seropositive.

V is TRBV28 and J is TRBJ1-4, with D possibly TRBD1 on 5 matching bases. The CDR3 extends over 14 amino acids. V was cut by 9 bases and J by 6 bases, with 17 bases left in between. CDR1 and CDR2 from the germline V gene are MDHEN and SYDVKM. The CDR3 loop is CASYGAGLDEKLFF. CDR3 coding DNA: TGTGCCAGTTACGGGGCAGGACTAGATGAAAAACTGTTTTTT.

This chain joins TRBV9 and TRBJ2-5; 14 nucleotides line up with TRBD2. The CDR3 length is 15 residues. Trimming removed 3 bases from V and 11 bases from J; junction bases left unmatched: 9. The V gene's germline CDR1 is SGDLS and CDR2 YYNGEE. CDR3 in amino acids: CASSEGLAGEGEQYF. Here the CDR3 DNA reads TGTGCCAGCAGCGAGGGACTAGCGGGAGAGGGGGAGCAGTACTTC. The full variable domain, in which reference TRBV9 and TRBJ2-5 provide the parts outside the CDR3, is DSGVTQTPKHLITATGQRVTLRCSPRSGDLSVYWYQQSLDQGLQFLIQYYNGEERAKGNILERFSAQQFPDLHSELNLSSLELGDSALYFCASSEGLAGEGEQYFGPGTRLLVL.

The V call is TRBV29-1, the J call TRBJ1-6; 8 bases line up with TRBD1. Germline trimming cut 7 bases from V and 8 bases from J; bases unmatched to any gene: 4. The CDR3 runs 12 residues. Germline V gene lookup returns CDR1 SQVTM and CDR2 ANQGSEA. Here the CDR3 DNA reads TGCAGCGGGACAGGGAGAGATTCACCCCTCCACTTT. Protein: CSGTGRDSPLHF. The variable domain in full, with the rest retrieved from reference TRBV29-1 and TRBJ1-6, is SAVISQKPSRDICQRGTSLTIQCQVDSQVTMMFWYRQQPGQSLTLIATANQGSEATYESGFVIDKFPISRPNLTFSTLTVSNMSPEDSSIYLCSGTGRDSPLHFGNGTRLTVT.

This clone was seen more than once but under ten times. The genes are TRBV6-1 and TRBJ2-1; 7 bases fit TRBD1. Germline trimming cut 2 bases from V and 12 bases from J; bases unmatched to any gene: 13. The CDR3 totals 15 residues. From germline, CDR1 is MNHNS and CDR2 SASEGT. The CDR3 DNA reads as TGTGCCAGCAGTGAATGGTTGGGACAGACAATTCCGCAGTTCTTC. This codes for CASSEWLGQTIPQFF.

The rearrangement uses TRBV19 and TRBJ2-3; tentative D call: TRBD2 (6 bases). The length of the CDR3 is 16 residues. The germline V gene has CDR1 LNHDA and CDR2 SQIVND (reference sequence). Trimming cost V 4 bases and J 5 bases, with 19 bases left between them. The CDR3 DNA sequence: TGTGCCAGTAGTAAGTTCGAGCGCCCCGGGGGAGATACGCAGTATTTT. Translating gives CASSKFERPGGDTQYF.

V is TRBV9 and J is TRBJ1-2, with TRBD1 matching over 7 bases. After removal of 0 bases from V and 2 bases from J, the junction contained 4 bases not matched to a gene. The CDR3 totals 15 residues. Germline values: CDR1 SGDLS, CDR2 YYNGEE. CDR3 residues: CASSVAETGNYGYTF. CDR3 in DNA: TGTGCCAGCAGCGTAGCCGAGACAGGGAACTATGGCTACACCTTC.